The 21 T cell receptor beta chains reported below all come from one sample, sequenced in a study of blood T cell repertoires in COVID-19 (dated by TCRdb to 2019 to 2021). Libraries came from the immunoSEQ multiplex PCR assay. TCRdb limited this immuneACCESS table to in-frame rearrangements with V and J called. A share of clones is missing; checked studies link under half to unresolved V genes, and the rest is unexplained. Within this sample are 59,000 or so clones, with 79% of them counted one time only. The ten largest clones represent approximately 3.8% of the sample. Sequencing was performed on peripheral blood. Receptor source: a man aged 55 to 70 with acute or convalescent COVID-19.

The chain is built from TRBV7-2 and TRBJ2-1; a weak D match, TRBD1 (6 bases). The CDR3 extends over 14 amino acids. Germline V gene lookup returns CDR1 SGHTA and CDR2 FQGNSA. The V gene lost 11 bases and the J gene lost 7 bases, with 21 bases spanning the gap. CDR3 coding DNA: TGTGCCTCCACCAGAGGGGGTTCGGGAAATGAGCAGTTCTTC. It is translated as CASTRGGSGNEQFF.

This chain joins TRBV5-5 and TRBJ1-5; unclear D gene. This CDR3 is built from 17 residues. Germline-derived CDR1 and CDR2 are SGHKS and YYEKEE (reference sequence). V lost 7 bases and J 0 bases, leaving 20 bases between the germline ends. The DNA of the CDR3 is TGTGCCAGCCAACCAACAGCAAGGAATTATAGCAATCAGCCCCAGCATTTT. It specifies CASQPTARNYSNQPQHF.

The rearrangement links TRBV5-1 to TRBJ2-4; 7 bases are a match to TRBD1. Germline assignment: CDR1 SGHRS and CDR2 YFSETQ. The V gene end was trimmed by 0 bases and the J gene end by 8 bases; junction bases not matched to a gene: 2. The CDR3 loop spans 13 amino acids. This chain's CDR3 is CASSLDRGDIQYF. CDR3 nucleotides: TGCGCCAGCAGCTTGGACAGGGGAGACATTCAGTACTTC.

The chain employs TRBV28 and TRBJ2-2; the match to TRBD1 covers 8 bases. The CDR3 loop spans 16 amino acids. The V gene end was trimmed by 5 bases and the J gene end by 2 bases; junction bases not matched to a gene: 7. Germline CDR1 MDHEN, CDR2 SYDVKM. CDR3 loop: CASSQTGQGNTGELFF. DNA of the CDR3: TGTGCCAGCAGTCAGACCGGACAGGGCAACACCGGGGAGCTGTTTTTT.

The rearrangement uses TRBV29-1 and TRBJ2-5, with D possibly being TRBD1 (6 bases). The CDR3 loop spans 17 amino acids. Between the trimmed V and J ends, which lost 2 bases and 2 bases, there was a span of 21 bases. Germline lookup yields CDR1 SQVTM and CDR2 ANQGSEA. The CDR3 region is CSVEPHRGGTVQETQYF. The CDR3, as DNA: TGCAGCGTTGAACCCCACCGAGGGGGTACAGTACAAGAGACCCAGTACTTC.

The chain has TRBV5-5 and TRBJ2-5; D unresolved. The CDR3 contains 13 residues. Trimming removed 4 bases at V and 4 bases at J, with 11 bases between. Germline loops: CDR1 SGHKS, CDR2 YYEKEE (reference sequence). Here the CDR3 DNA reads TGTGCCAGCAGCCGTGGGTCGGGAGAGACCCAGTACTTC. The encoded protein is CASSRGSGETQYF.

This clone has only a few counts. The chain uses TRBV5-1 and TRBJ1-3; D unresolved. V gave up 0 bases and J gave up 4 bases, with 8 bases separating them. The CDR3 runs 14 residues. In germline, CDR1 is SGHRS, CDR2 YFSETQ. The CDR3 bases are TGCGCCAGCAGCTTGGGGAGAAGCGGAAACACCATATATTTT. This codes for CASSLGRSGNTIYF.

This chain uses TRBV3-1 (or the pseudogene TRBV3-2) with TRBJ1-1; a possible D gene is TRBD1 (5 bases). CDR3 length: 15 amino acids. Trimming cost V 4 bases and J 0 bases, with 12 bases left between them. Per germline, CDR1 LGHDT and CDR2 YNNKEL (reference sequence). The CDR3 nucleotides are TGTGCCAGCAGCCTTCAAGGAGGGGTGAACACTGAAGCTTTCTTT. It codes for CASSLQGGVNTEAFF.

This chain connects TRBV10-1 to TRBJ2-7, with 9 bases that match TRBD2. CDR3 size: 14 residues. CDR1 and CDR2 from the germline V gene are WNHNN and SYGVQD (reference sequence). V shed 6 bases, J shed 4 bases, and the junction held 7 bases outside the gene matches. The CDR3 DNA reads as TGCGCCAGCAGCACCGGGACTAGCATTTACGAGCAGTACTTC. This codes for CASSTGTSIYEQYF.

The chain uses TRBV11-1 and TRBJ2-7; 7 positions match TRBD2. CDR3 length equals 15 residues. Losses at the gene ends were 0 bases for V and 0 bases for J; bases not matched to a gene: 2. The germline V gene has CDR1 SGHAT and CDR2 FQDESV (reference sequence). CDR3 bases: TGTGCCAGCAGCTTAGCGGGAGGGAGCTCCTACGAGCAGTACTTC. Its translation is CASSLAGGSSYEQYF.

This chain connects TRBV7-8 to TRBJ2-3; TRBD2 might be the D (5 bases). The CDR3 length is 15 residues. V shed 5 bases and J shed 3 bases, with 15 bases lying between them. Germline CDR1 SGHVS, CDR2 FQNEAQ. The CDR3 nucleotides are TGTGCCAGCAGCCCCCTGCGGGCAAGGACAGATACGCAGTATTTT. It codes for CASSPLRARTDTQYF.

The chain has TRBV19 and TRBJ2-2; possible D gene TRBD2, 5 bases. Trimming took 6 bases from V and 2 from J, leaving 28 bases between them. The germline V gene encodes CDR1 LNHDA and CDR2 SQIVND (reference sequence). The CDR3 spans 20 residues. The CDR3: CASRNKSLRPGVSNTGELFF. CDR3 in DNA: TGTGCCAGTAGGAATAAATCACTCCGCCCCGGGGTCTCTAACACCGGGGAGCTGTTTTTT.

The V gene is TRBV6-5, the J gene TRBJ2-7; 7 bases match TRBD2. This CDR3 has 13 amino acids. V gave up 6 bases and J gave up 7 bases; unmatched junction bases: 9. Germline CDR1 MNHEY, CDR2 SVGAGI. The CDR3 here is CASRPTGRVEQYF. Here the CDR3 DNA reads TGTGCCAGCAGGCCGACGGGGAGGGTAGAGCAGTACTTC.

V usage is TRBV30 and J usage is TRBJ2-1; D possibly corresponds to TRBD1 (5 bases). The CDR3 spans 13 residues. V shed 0 bases and J shed 8 bases, with 11 bases lying between them. Germline V gene data show CDR1 as GTSNPN and CDR2 as SVGIG (reference sequence). This chain's CDR3 is CAWSVKGVDEQFF. CDR3 nucleotide sequence: TGTGCCTGGAGTGTGAAAGGGGTCGATGAGCAGTTCTTC.

The V and J genes are TRBV2 and TRBJ1-5; the D gene is possibly TRBD1 (5 bases). V lost 10 bases and J lost 0, with 10 bases in between. Germline CDR1 reads SNHLY; CDR2 reads FYNNEI. The CDR3 consists of 13 residues. The CDR3 DNA follows: TGTGCCACCAGCAGGGATAGCAATCAGCCCCAGCATTTT. It codes for CATSRDSNQPQHF.

This chain links TRBV18 with TRBJ1-1; TRBD1 matches 7 bases. With 4 bases clipped from V and 4 bases from J, the junction kept 9 bases outside the gene matches. Per the germline V gene, CDR1 is KGHSH and CDR2 is LQKENI. The CDR3 is 15 residues long. The CDR3 nucleotides read TGTGCCAGCTCACAATCAGGGGGTGGAGGCACTGAAGCTTTCTTT. Its translation is CASSQSGGGGTEAFF.

The V call is TRBV19, the J call TRBJ1-5; weak D call: TRBD1 (5 bases). CDR3 length: 13 residues. CDR1 and CDR2 (germline): LNHDA, SQIVND (reference sequence). The ends were cut back, 8 bases at V and 4 bases at J, with 12 bases in the middle. The CDR3 here is CASRYRLNQPQHF. CDR3 DNA sequence: TGTGCCAGTCGGTACAGGCTAAATCAGCCCCAGCATTTT.

The rearrangement joins TRBV9 to TRBJ1-1; D gene unclear. V was trimmed by 3 bases and J by 5 bases, leaving 8 bases between them. The germline V gene has CDR1 SGDLS and CDR2 YYNGEE. The CDR3 length is 12 residues. The CDR3 sequence is CASSGASTEAFF. The DNA of the CDR3 is TGTGCCAGCAGCGGGGCGTCAACTGAAGCTTTCTTT.

In its sample, this clone was seen a few times. The V gene is TRBV11-2, the J gene TRBJ1-6; D gene unclear. The V gene's germline CDR1 is SGHAT and CDR2 FQNNGV. Trimming took off 5 bases at V and 7 bases at J, with 9 bases between the two ends. The CDR3 runs 13 residues. The CDR3 sequence: CASSPEGNSPLHF. The CDR3 coding sequence is TGTGCCAGCAGCCCGGAGGGCAATTCACCCCTCCACTTT.

The chain links TRBV6-5 to TRBJ1-3; D call uncertain. V shed 0 bases and J shed 0 bases, with 9 bases lying between them. Germline V gene data show CDR1 as MNHEY and CDR2 as SVGAGI. The CDR3 loop spans 16 amino acids. The CDR3 protein is CASSYSKSYSGNTIYF. The CDR3, as DNA: TGTGCCAGCAGTTACTCGAAGAGTTACTCTGGAAACACCATATATTTT.

The chain combines TRBV27 with TRBJ2-5; possible D gene TRBD2, 6 bases. The V gene's germline CDR1 is MNHEY and CDR2 SMNVEV (reference sequence). The V gene lost 7 bases and the J gene lost 4 bases, with 19 bases spanning the gap. The CDR3 is 15 amino acids. CDR3 coding DNA: TGTGCCAGCACCCCGGGCCCCTCAGCGGGAGAGACCCAGTACTTC. Translating gives CASTPGPSAGETQYF.